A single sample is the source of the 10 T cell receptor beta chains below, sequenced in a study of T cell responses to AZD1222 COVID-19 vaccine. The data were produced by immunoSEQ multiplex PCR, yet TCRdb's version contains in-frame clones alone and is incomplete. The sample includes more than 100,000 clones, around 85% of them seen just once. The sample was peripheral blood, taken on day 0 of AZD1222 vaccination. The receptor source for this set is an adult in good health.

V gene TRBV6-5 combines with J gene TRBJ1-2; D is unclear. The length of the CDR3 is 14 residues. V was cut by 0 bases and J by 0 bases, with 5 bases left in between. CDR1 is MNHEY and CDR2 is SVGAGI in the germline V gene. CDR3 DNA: TGTGCCAGCAGTTACTCAGGGACTAACTATGGCTACACCTTC. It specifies CASSYSGTNYGYTF.

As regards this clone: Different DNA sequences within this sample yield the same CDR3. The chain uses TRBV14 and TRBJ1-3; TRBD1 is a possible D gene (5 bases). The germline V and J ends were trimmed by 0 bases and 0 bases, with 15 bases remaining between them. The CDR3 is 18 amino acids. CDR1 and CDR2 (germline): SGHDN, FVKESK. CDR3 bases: TGTGCCAGCAGCCAAGATCGTCGCTGGGGGGGCTCTGGAAACACCATATATTTT. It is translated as CASSQDRRWGGSGNTIYF.

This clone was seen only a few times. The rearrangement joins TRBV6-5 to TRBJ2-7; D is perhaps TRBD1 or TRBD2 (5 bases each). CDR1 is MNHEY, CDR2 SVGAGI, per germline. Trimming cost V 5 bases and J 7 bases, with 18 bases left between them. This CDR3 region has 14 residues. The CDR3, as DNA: TGTGCCAGCAGTACCCGGGGACGGCCGAGGGAGCAGTACTTC. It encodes CASSTRGRPREQYF.

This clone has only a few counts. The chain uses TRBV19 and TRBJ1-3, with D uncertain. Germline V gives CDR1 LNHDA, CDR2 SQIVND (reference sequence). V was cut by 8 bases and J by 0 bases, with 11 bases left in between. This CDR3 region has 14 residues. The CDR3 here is CASSQSFSGNTIYF. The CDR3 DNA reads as TGTGCCAGTTCCCAGAGCTTCTCTGGAAACACCATATATTTT.

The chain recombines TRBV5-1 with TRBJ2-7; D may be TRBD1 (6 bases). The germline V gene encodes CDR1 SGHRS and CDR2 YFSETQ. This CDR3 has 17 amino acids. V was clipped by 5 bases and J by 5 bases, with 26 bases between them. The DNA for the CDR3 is TGCGCCAGCAGGAATAGGTTAACCGGGACACCGTTCGACGAGCAGTACTTC. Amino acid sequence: CASRNRLTGTPFDEQYF.

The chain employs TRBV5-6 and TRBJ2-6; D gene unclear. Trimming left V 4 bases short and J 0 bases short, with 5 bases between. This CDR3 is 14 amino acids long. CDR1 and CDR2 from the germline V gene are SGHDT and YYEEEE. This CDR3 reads CASSLLSGANVLTF. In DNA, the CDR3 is TGTGCCAGCAGCCTCCTCTCTGGGGCCAACGTCCTGACTTTC.

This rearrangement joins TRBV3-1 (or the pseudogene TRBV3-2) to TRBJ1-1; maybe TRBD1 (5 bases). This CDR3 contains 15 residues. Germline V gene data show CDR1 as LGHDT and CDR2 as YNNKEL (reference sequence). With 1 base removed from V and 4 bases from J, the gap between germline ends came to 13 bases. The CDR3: CASSQGMGVATEAFF. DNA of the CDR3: TGTGCCAGCAGCCAAGGAATGGGGGTTGCCACTGAAGCTTTCTTT.

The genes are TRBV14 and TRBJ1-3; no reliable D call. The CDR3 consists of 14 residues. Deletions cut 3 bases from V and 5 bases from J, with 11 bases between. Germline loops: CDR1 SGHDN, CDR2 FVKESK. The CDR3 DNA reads TGTGCCAGCAGCCAGTGGCGGTCTAGAAACACCATATATTTT. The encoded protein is CASSQWRSRNTIYF.

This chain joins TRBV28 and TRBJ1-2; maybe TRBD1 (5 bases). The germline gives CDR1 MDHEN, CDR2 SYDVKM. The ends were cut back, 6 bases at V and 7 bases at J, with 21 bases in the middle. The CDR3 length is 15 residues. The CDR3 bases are TGTGCCAGCAGCCCCTTCACGGGGCAGGGACTTGGCTACACCTTC. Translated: CASSPFTGQGLGYTF.

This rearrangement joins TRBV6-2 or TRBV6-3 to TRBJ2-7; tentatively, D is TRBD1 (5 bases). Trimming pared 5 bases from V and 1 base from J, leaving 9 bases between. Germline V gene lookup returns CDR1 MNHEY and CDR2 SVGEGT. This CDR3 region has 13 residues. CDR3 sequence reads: CASSQDSSYEQYF. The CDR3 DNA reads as TGTGCCAGCAGTCAAGACAGTTCCTACGAGCAGTACTTC.